This T cell receptor beta chain stems from a study of breast tumors, draining lymph nodes, adjacent tissues. General study results and limits: The lymph node origin of tumor T cells was framed as consistent with a hypothesis, not demonstrated. Data fit most tumor T cells coming from lymph node, expanding in tumor. Tumor and nontumor repertoires were significantly more similar in luminal-like than in basal-like breast cancer. Compared with lymph nodes, tumors were less diverse; compared with nontumor tissue, more.

Germline V gene lookup returns CDR1 MNHEY and CDR2 SVGEGT. V lost 5 bases, J lost 1 base, and 15 bases lay in between. CDR3 length: 15 amino acids. MiXCR, run by TCRdb on the multiplex PCR reads, gives a single entry per CDR3 protein. The sample includes around 230,000 distinct CDR3 sequences, roughly 32% of them seen just once. The table lists this clonotype with a few counts. The antigen remains unidentified. Samples came from axillary lymph nodes draining the breast cancer. This chain uses TRBV6-2 or TRBV6-3 with TRBJ2-7, with a weak D call TRBD2 (6 bases). Source material: axillary lymph node tissue. The TCR comes from a female donor with breast cancer. Some clones in this sample may be carry-over from other donors' samples. The chain's CDR3 is CASSHGGAISYEQYF. DNA of the CDR3: TGTGCCAGCAGTCACGGCGGGGCGATTTCCTACGAGCAGTACTTC.